This T cell receptor beta chain was identified in a study of CD8 T cells in Susac syndrome. An amount of RNA that ranged from roughly 0.45 to 1 ug was reverse transcribed with random hexamers. TCR beta CDR3 was amplified by immunoSEQ covering 54 Vbeta and 13 Jbeta. TCRdb analysed the immunoSEQ multiplex PCR reads with MiXCR anew, one entry per CDR3 protein. The data show approximately 170,000 distinct CDR3 sequences, roughly 94% seen once. CDR3 length: 11 amino acids. V dropped 10 bases and J dropped 8 bases, with 14 bases sitting between them. The germline V gene encodes CDR1 ENHRY and CDR2 SYGVKD. This chain uses TRBV10-3 with TRBJ1-1; TRBD1 is a possible D gene (6 bases). The clonotype was recovered from a human donor with multiple sclerosis. Specimen: CD4+ T cells from PBMCs. CDR3 in DNA: TGTGCCACCGTTGGACAGCAGGAAGCTTTCTTT. Amino acids: CATVGQQEAFF.